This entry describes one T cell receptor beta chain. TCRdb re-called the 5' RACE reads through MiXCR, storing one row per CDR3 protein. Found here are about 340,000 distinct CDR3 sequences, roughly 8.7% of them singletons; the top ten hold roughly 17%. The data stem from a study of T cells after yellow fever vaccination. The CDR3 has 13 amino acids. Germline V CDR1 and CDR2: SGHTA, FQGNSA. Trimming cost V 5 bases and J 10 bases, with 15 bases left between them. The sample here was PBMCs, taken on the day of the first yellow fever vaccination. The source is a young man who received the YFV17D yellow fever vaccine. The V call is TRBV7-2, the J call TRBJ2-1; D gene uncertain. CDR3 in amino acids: CASSPGWAREQFF. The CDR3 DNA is TGTGCCAGCAGCCCGGGTTGGGCACGGGAGCAGTTCTTC.